The 18 T cell receptor beta chains listed next were all sequenced from one sample in a study of early T cells in non-severe SARS-CoV-2 infection. Each CDR3 protein gets one entry after TCRdb re-called the 5' RACE reads with MiXCR. The table includes around 52,000 distinct CDR3 sequences, 6% to 7% detected once. Source material: whole blood. These receptors originate from an adult who was a healthcare worker with PCR-confirmed SARS-CoV-2 infection or an uninfected control (not recorded which).

This clonotype has at least ten counts. The rearrangement joins TRBV5-1 to TRBJ2-1, with 11 bases fitting TRBD2. With V trimmed by 4 bases and J by 6 bases, 12 bases remained unmatched. The CDR3 is 17 residues long. The germline V gene has CDR1 SGHRS and CDR2 YFSETQ. The CDR3 DNA is TGCGCCAGCAGCCCGTTCGTAGCGGGGGGGCAGGGCAATGAGCAGTTCTTC. This encodes CASSPFVAGGQGNEQFF.

This clonotype was counted ten times or more. V and J are TRBV20-1 and TRBJ2-1, with D unresolved. This CDR3 has 15 amino acids. V dropped 6 bases and J dropped 7 bases, with 22 bases sitting between them. Germline values: CDR1 DFQATT, CDR2 SNEGSKA (reference sequence). CDR3: CSAYPRPHSWNEQFF. CDR3 nucleotides: TGCAGTGCCTATCCGAGGCCCCACAGTTGGAATGAGCAGTTCTTC.

This clonotype was seen many times. CDR3 nucleotide sequence: TGTGCCAGCAGCTTAGATCCCCTGAACACTGAAGCTTTCTTT. It translates to CASSLDPLNTEAFF. The chain uses TRBV11-2 and TRBJ1-1; no definite D call. V was clipped by 0 bases and J by 0 bases, with 5 bases between them. CDR1 is SGHAT, CDR2 FQNNGV, per germline. This CDR3 is built from 14 residues.

V is TRBV7-2 and J is TRBJ1-1; D is undetermined. The CDR3 has 16 residues. V was cut by 0 bases and J by 3 bases, with 14 bases left in between. The germline gives CDR1 SGHTA, CDR2 FQGNSA. CDR3 DNA sequence: TGTGCCAGCAGCTTAGCGCTTGGTATGCGAGACACTGAAGCTTTCTTT. Translated: CASSLALGMRDTEAFF.

This clonotype was seen repeatedly, ten times or more. The chain combines TRBV10-1 with TRBJ2-1, with D possibly being TRBD2 (5 bases). The germline V and J ends were trimmed by 3 bases and 1 base, with 7 bases remaining between them. Per the germline V gene, CDR1 is WNHNN and CDR2 is SYGVQD (reference sequence). The CDR3 covers 14 residues. The CDR3 loop reads CASSDEGSYNEQFF. The CDR3 DNA is TGCGCCAGCAGTGACGAGGGATCCTACAATGAGCAGTTCTTC.

The table lists this clonotype with a few counts. V is TRBV12-3 or TRBV12-4 and J is TRBJ1-3, with 10 bases matching TRBD1. After removal of 1 base from V and 0 bases from J, the junction contained 3 bases not matched to a gene. This CDR3 region has 17 residues. The CDR3: CASSLGTGGHSGNTIYF. The CDR3 DNA reads TGTGCCAGCAGTTTAGGGACAGGGGGACACTCTGGAAACACCATATATTTT.

This clonotype was picked up many times. V and J are TRBV24-1 and TRBJ2-1, with D possibly TRBD2 on 6 matching bases. Looked up from germline, CDR1 is KGHDR and CDR2 is SFDVKD. V lost 6 bases and J lost 0, with 11 bases in between. The CDR3 loop spans 15 amino acids. CDR3 sequence: CATSQSGSSYNEQFF. For the CDR3, the DNA is TGTGCCACCAGTCAATCCGGGAGCTCCTACAATGAGCAGTTCTTC.

This clonotype was recorded many times. This chain links TRBV28 with TRBJ2-7; a weak D match, TRBD1 (6 bases). Germline CDR1 reads MDHEN; CDR2 reads SYDVKM. V was trimmed by 2 bases and J by 3 bases, leaving 8 bases between them. CDR3 length: 13 amino acids. Here the CDR3 reads CASSLGTHYEQYF. For the CDR3, the DNA is TGTGCCAGCAGTTTAGGGACACACTACGAGCAGTACTTC.

Many counts were recorded for this clonotype. DNA of the CDR3: TGCAGCGTTGAGATCCCGGGCCCGAGCTCCTACGAGCAGTACTTC. This codes for CSVEIPGPSSYEQYF. The chain recombines TRBV29-1 with TRBJ2-7; D unresolved. Germline CDR1 is SQVTM and CDR2 is ANQGSEA. Trimming cost V 3 bases and J 0 bases, with 15 bases left between them. The CDR3 is 15 residues long.

This clonotype was seen ten or more times. J is TRBJ2-2 and V is TRBV6-6; D is ambiguous. The CDR3 runs to 12 residues. Germline assignment: CDR1 MNHNY and CDR2 SVGAGI (reference sequence). Deletions cut 7 bases from V and 0 bases from J, with 3 bases between. The CDR3 DNA sequence: TGTGCCAGCACCGCGAACACCGGGGAGCTGTTTTTT. Amino acid sequence: CASTANTGELFF.

In this sample, this clonotype turned up many times. The gene calls are TRBV7-9 and TRBJ2-5, with D possibly TRBD1 on 5 matching bases. CDR3 size: 15 residues. The germline V and J ends were trimmed by 5 bases and 0 bases, with 13 bases remaining between them. Germline V gene lookup returns CDR1 SEHNR and CDR2 FQNEAQ (reference sequence). The CDR3 here is CASSPRRRDQETQYF. CDR3 in DNA: TGTGCCAGCAGCCCGCGACGCAGGGACCAAGAGACCCAGTACTTC.

The sample holds many counts of this clonotype. The chain joins TRBV12-5 to TRBJ1-1; D gene uncertain. The CDR3 is 12 residues long. CDR1 LGHNT and CDR2 FRNRAP come from the germline V gene. V was trimmed by 6 bases and J by 8 bases, leaving 13 bases between them. The CDR3 DNA reads as TGTGCTAGTGGGCGTGATCCGGCGGAAGCTTTCTTT. Its protein product is CASGRDPAEAFF.

This clonotype showed up just a few times. The chain is built from TRBV25-1 and TRBJ2-1, with no clear D. The germline V gene encodes CDR1 MGHDK and CDR2 SYGVNS. The CDR3 length is 16 residues. Trimming took 5 bases from V and 0 from J, leaving 14 bases between them. The CDR3 bases are TGTGCCAGCAGTTATTGGCAGGCTAGCTCCTACAATGAGCAGTTCTTC. Protein product: CASSYWQASSYNEQFF.

The table lists this clonotype with many counts. The V and J genes are TRBV4-3 and TRBJ2-5; possible D gene TRBD1, 5 bases. Deletions cut 2 bases from V and 1 base from J, with 14 bases between. The CDR3 runs 16 residues. Per germline, CDR1 LGHNA and CDR2 YSLEER. CDR3 loop: CASSQQGQGSQETQYF. The DNA for the CDR3 is TGCGCCAGCAGCCAACAGGGTCAGGGATCCCAAGAGACCCAGTACTTC.

In this sample, this clonotype turned up many times. CDR3 DNA: TGTGCCAGCAGTTCCCCGACAGGAAACACAGATACGCAGTATTTT. It specifies CASSSPTGNTDTQYF. This chain joins TRBV7-6 and TRBJ2-3; TRBD1 might be the D (6 bases). Germline CDR1 and CDR2: SGHVS and FNYEAQ. The CDR3 totals 15 residues. Between the trimmed V and J ends, which lost 6 bases and 2 bases, there was a span of 15 bases.

A few counts support this clonotype. This rearrangement joins TRBV14 to TRBJ2-4; 8 nucleotides agree with TRBD1. Germline V CDR1 and CDR2: SGHDN, FVKESK. The CDR3 sequence is 21 residues long. J gave up 0 bases and V 4 bases, and 20 bases lay outside the gene matches. CDR3 amino acids: CASSPPPKDRAPFSAKNIQYF. CDR3 coding DNA: TGTGCCAGCAGCCCACCGCCCAAGGACAGGGCACCATTCTCAGCCAAAAACATTCAGTACTTC.

This clonotype was detected many times. This rearrangement joins TRBV6-2 or TRBV6-3 to TRBJ1-1; D remains ambiguous. The CDR3 has 11 residues. CDR1 MNHEY and CDR2 SVGEGT come from the germline V gene. V shed 4 bases and J shed 6 bases, with 6 bases lying between them. CDR3 nucleotide sequence: TGTGCCAGCAGTTTCCCCTCTGAAGCTTTCTTT. Its translation is CASSFPSEAFF.

The chain links TRBV18 to TRBJ2-1, with D perhaps matching TRBD1 (6 bases). The V gene's germline CDR1 is KGHSH and CDR2 LQKENI. This CDR3 region has 15 residues. V lost 3 bases, J lost 4 bases, and 13 bases lay in between. This CDR3 reads CASSPGRGFYNEQFF. The CDR3 DNA follows: TGTGCCAGCTCACCCGGCAGGGGATTTTACAATGAGCAGTTCTTC.